The 16 T cell receptor beta chains below all came from one sample that was sequenced in a study of T cell clonality in common variable immunodeficiency. Whole-study findings and limits: Reportedly, TCR beta sequences from common variable immunodeficiency showed fewer deletions and N-nucleotide insertions.

TCRdb keeps only in-frame clones here, not all; method: immunoSEQ multiplex PCR. Listed for the sample are some 27,000 clones, none seen a single time. The antigens these receptors bind are not known. Sequencing was done on a sample of peripheral blood mononuclear cells. Source of these receptors: a human donor with common variable immunodeficiency.

This clone was recorded at least ten times. The CDR3 end lies 3 residues beyond the end of the read and is filled in from the germline J gene. V gene TRBV11-2 combines with J gene TRBJ2-1, with 11 bases fitting TRBD2. The germline gives CDR1 SGHAT, CDR2 FQNNGV. The V segment lost 5 bases and the J segment 2 bases; nucleotides outside the gene matches: 2. The CDR3 spans 15 residues. The DNA read from the CDR3 is TGTGCCAGCAGCGCGACTAGCGGGGCCTACAATGAG. Its protein is CASSATSGAYNE. The entire CDR3 is CASSATSGAYNEQFF.

Many counts were recorded for this clone. The CDR3 end falls 3 residues outside the read, so it is completed with the germline J gene. The rearrangement joins TRBV20-1 to TRBJ1-6; D may be TRBD1 (5 bases). V shed 3 bases and J shed 3 bases, with 12 bases lying between them. CDR1 and CDR2 from the germline V gene are DFQATT and SNEGSKA (reference sequence). The CDR3 sequence is 15 residues long. CDR3 loop: CSASEGPFYNSPLHF. The DNA read from the CDR3 is TGCAGTGCTAGTGAGGGGCCCTTCTATAATTCACCC.

This clone has just a few counts. The sequenced fragment ends 3 residues before the CDR3 boundary, so the rest is inferred from the germline J gene. The V and J genes are TRBV19 and TRBJ2-7; weak D call: TRBD2 (5 bases). The V end lost 7 bases, the J end lost 4 bases, and 17 bases lay between the germline ends. The CDR3 length is 14 residues. CDR1 is LNHDA, CDR2 SQIVND, per germline (reference sequence). CDR3 sequence: CASTVSYGVYEQYF. The CDR3 DNA, read in part, is TGTGCCAGTACCGTCTCGTACGGGGTATACGAG.

This clone was recorded a few times. The sequenced part of the CDR3 DNA is TGTGCCAGTAGTATTAGGGGTCGACAGTACAATGAG. Translating it yields CASSIRGRQYNE. The CDR3 reads in full as CASSIRGRQYNEQFF. The rearrangement joins TRBV19 to TRBJ2-1; maybe TRBD1 (5 bases). Read sequence stops 3 residues before the CDR3 end, and the germline J gene provides the missing end. Deletions cut 3 bases from V and 4 bases from J, with 13 bases between. Germline-derived CDR1 and CDR2 are LNHDA and SQIVND (reference sequence). CDR3 length: 15 residues.

This clone was picked up a small number of times. The observed sequence ends 3 residues before the CDR3 terminus, with the missing tail filled in from the germline J gene. The chain couples TRBV6-2 or TRBV6-3 to TRBJ2-6; D not certain. CDR1 MNHEY and CDR2 SVGEGT come from the germline V gene. Trimming stripped 1 base from V and 1 base from J, with 5 bases between. The CDR3 is 15 amino acids. The CDR3 bases that were read are TGTGCCAGCAGTTACTGGCAATCTGGGGCCAACGTC. Translating it yields CASSYWQSGANV. In full, the CDR3 is CASSYWQSGANVLTF.

This clone was counted a few times. Read data end 3 residues before the CDR3 end; the end is taken from the germline J gene. The rearrangement uses TRBV2 and TRBJ2-5, with TRBD2 matching over 9 bases. Germline-derived CDR1 and CDR2 are SNHLY and FYNNEI. The CDR3 has 12 residues. V lost 11 bases to trimming and J lost 3 bases; unmatched junction nucleotides: 4. Partial CDR3 DNA: TGTGCCGGCCGACTAGCGGAAGAGACC. Residues: CAGRLAEET. The CDR3 in full is CAGRLAEETQYF.

This clone was counted at least ten times. The read terminates 3 residues before the CDR3 end, so the remaining end is supplied by the germline J gene. This chain uses TRBV20-1 with TRBJ2-2; D not resolved. The germline gives CDR1 DFQATT, CDR2 SNEGSKA (reference sequence). The CDR3 runs 12 residues. Trimming took off 6 bases at V and 2 bases at J, with 7 bases between the two ends. CDR3 in amino acids: CSALGNTGELFF. The DNA read from the CDR3 is TGCAGTGCGCTAGGCAACACCGGGGAG.

About this clone itself: Sequencing ends 3 residues short of the CDR3 end; the germline J gene provides the rest. The V call is TRBV5-1, the J call TRBJ2-5; 7 positions agree with TRBD2. Germline CDR1 is SGHRS and CDR2 is YFSETQ. This CDR3 spans 14 amino acids. V lost 0 bases and J lost 1; bases outside the gene matches: 0. The CDR3 here is CASSLGGGQETQYF. The sequenced CDR3 bases are TGCGCCAGCAGCTTGGGGGGGGGCCAAGAGACC.

This clone was counted only a few times. The read ends 3 residues early relative to the CDR3; the germline J gene fills the gap. The chain links TRBV6-2 or TRBV6-3 to TRBJ2-7; 8 nucleotides align to TRBD2. The CDR3 consists of 17 residues. Germline V gene sequence: CDR1 MNHEY, CDR2 SVGEGT. The V and J ends lost 0 bases and 5 bases, in that order; junction bases with no gene match: 12. The CDR3 reads CASSYSKTGGGHHEQYF. The sequenced part of the CDR3 DNA is TGTGCCAGCAGTTACTCGAAGACGGGGGGGGGACACCACGAG.

In this sample, this clone turned up many times. The DNA ends 3 residues before the CDR3 does, and the rest of the CDR3 is filled in from the germline J gene. The gene calls are TRBV2 and TRBJ2-3; D perhaps matches TRBD1 (5 bases). Deletions cut 4 bases from V and 4 bases from J, with 9 bases between. CDR3 size: 13 residues. Germline loops: CDR1 SNHLY, CDR2 FYNNEI. Partial CDR3 DNA: TGTGCCAGCAGTGGTGCAGGGCCAGATACG. It translates to CASSGAGPDT. The full CDR3 sequence reads CASSGAGPDTQYF.

This clone was seen more than once but under ten times. The CDR3 is cut off 3 residues early in the read; its end comes from the germline J gene. J is TRBJ2-7 and V is TRBV29-1; 9 nucleotides agree with TRBD1. Trimming took 1 base from V and 0 from J; bases not matched to a gene: 10. Germline values: CDR1 SQVTM, CDR2 ANQGSEA. CDR3 length: 17 residues. The part of the CDR3 DNA that was read is TGCAGCGTTGAAGGAGAAGAGGGACAGGGAAGCTCCTACGAG. It codes for CSVEGEEGQGSSYE. The full CDR3 protein is CSVEGEEGQGSSYEQYF.

Ten or more counts support this clone. The CDR3 goes on 3 residues after the read ends, and that part is filled in from the germline J gene. The chain uses TRBV18 and TRBJ2-5, with D uncertain. The CDR3 runs 13 residues. Looked up from germline, CDR1 is KGHSH and CDR2 is LQKENI. Trimming pared 3 bases from V and 6 bases from J, leaving 11 bases between. CDR3 in amino acids: CASSPPTIKTQYF. The covered CDR3 bases are TGTGCCAGCTCACCGCCAACAATAAAGACC.

This clone was recorded many times. The CDR3 extends 3 residues past the end of the read, so its final part is completed from the germline J gene. The chain recombines TRBV7-2 with TRBJ2-7, with TRBD2 matching 7 bases. CDR1 is SGHTA, CDR2 FQGNSA, per germline. The CDR3 extends over 15 amino acids. J gave up 2 bases and V 3 bases, and 7 bases lay outside the gene matches. CDR3 in amino acids: CASSLDPGLPYEQYF. The part of the CDR3 DNA that was read is TGTGCCAGCAGCTTGGATCCGGGACTACCCTACGAG. The complete variable domain, with remaining parts taken from reference TRBV7-2 and TRBJ2-7, reads GAGVSQSPSNKVTEKGKDVELRCDPISGHTALYWYRQSLGQGLEFLIYFQGNSAPDKSGLPSDRFSAERTGGSVSTLTIQRTQQEDSAVYLCASSLDPGLPYEQYFGPGTRLTVT.

This clone was picked up a small number of times. Read coverage stops 3 residues before the CDR3 terminus; the germline J gene supplies the remainder. The chain is built from TRBV5-4 and TRBJ2-5, with 10 bases identical to TRBD2. Unmatched junction bases numbered 7, after V lost 5 bases and J lost 3 bases. From germline, CDR1 is SGHNT and CDR2 YYREEE (reference sequence). The CDR3 runs 15 residues. The CDR3 loop is CASRDSGGPKETQYF. CDR3 DNA, as far as it was read: TGTGCCAGCAGGGATAGCGGGGGGCCTAAAGAGACC.

This clone was detected a few times. One junction end disagrees with the germline gene, perhaps due to a read error. The read halts 3 residues ahead of the CDR3 end, with the missing end drawn from the germline J gene. The chain employs TRBV6-1 and TRBJ2-7, with D unresolved. The CDR3 is made up of 17 amino acids. In germline, CDR1 is MNHNS, CDR2 SASEGT. The CDR3 reads CASSKARSFQTSYEQYF. CDR3 DNA, as far as it was read: TGTGCCAGCAGTAAAGCCAGGAGCTTCCAAACTTCCTACGAG.

This clone was counted between two and nine times. The sequenced fragment ends 3 residues before the CDR3 boundary, so the rest is inferred from the germline J gene. The J gene is TRBJ2-5, the V gene TRBV2; weak D call: TRBD1 (6 bases). The CDR3 has 15 amino acids. CDR1 and CDR2 (germline): SNHLY, FYNNEI. Trimming cost V 10 bases and J 0 bases, with 18 bases left between them. Incomplete CDR3 DNA: TGTGCCATCAACCGGGACCGGGACAACCAAGAGACC. Protein: CAINRDRDNQET. The CDR3 in its entirety is CAINRDRDNQETQYF.